The clone carrying this T cell receptor (beta chain) was seen once. The sample is drawn from a study of PD-L1 blockade in urothelial cancer. The junction had 2 bases not matched to a gene; V was cut back by 1 base and J by 5 bases. Germline CDR1 is SGHTA and CDR2 is FQGNSA. The length of the CDR3 is 15 residues. Data came from immunoSEQ multiplex PCR; TCRdb stores just in-frame clones and leaves some out. Seen here are approximately 79,000 clones, about nine tenths observed once, and the top ten hold 4.5% to 7%. This chain uses TRBV7-2 with TRBJ2-2, with 9 bases aligning to TRBD1. This material consisted of PBMCs, taken around atezolizumab (anti-PD-L1) treatment. The clonotype comes from an older woman with urothelial cancer. CDR3 loop: CASSLVGQGTGELFF. In nucleotides, the CDR3 is TGTGCCAGCAGCTTAGTGGGACAGGGAACCGGGGAGCTGTTTTTT.